This is a list of T cell receptor beta chains from one sample in a study of lymphopenia after photon versus proton radiotherapy. The repertoire was sequenced with immunoSEQ multiplex PCR; TCRdb's copy has only in-frame clones and lacks some. Of more than 35,000 clones in the sample, 85% are singletons; the top ten hold under 3.5%. Sample: peripheral blood, taken from a patient treated with photon-based radiotherapy. These receptors were taken from a man aged 50 or older with gastric cancer. Each CDR3 is given without its conserved first and last residue. Size tells how often a clone was seen (once, few, many) or the class of an expanded clone, and some rows leave it out.

clone_size | v_call | cdr3_aa
- | TRBV4-1 | ASSQDHRATGELF
- | TRBV6-4 | ASSVGGTATDTQY
- | TRBV2 | ASSLFWEQF
- | TRBV21-1 | ASKNTGGQTGELF
- | TRBV4-1 | ASSLSSGSHTGELF
few | TRBV19 | ASSAGQGGEQY
- | TRBV10-3 | AISEPRYSYEQY
- | TRBV9 | ASSLLGADTQY
- | TRBV6-6 | ASSRQGGPYEQY
- | TRBV28 | ASSLWVLGTGELF
- | TRBV2 | ASSEHRNNQPQH
- | TRBV7-9 | ASSPDRAGANVLT
- | TRBV28 | ASTRQAPYEQY
- | TRBV9 | ASSPEDTGDEAF
once | TRBV30 | AWSPAGPAEAF
- | TRBV13 | ASRLLGGYEQY
- | TRBV12-5 | ASGLPGEPETQY
- | TRBV28 | ASSLTGGAGNTIY
- | TRBV6-1 | ASRQGGNEQF
- | TRBV5-4 | ASSLGGARVTNEKLF
- | TRBV7-9 | ASGLGPETQY
- | TRBV10-2 | ASRDRGTEAF
- | TRBV7-9 | ASSPRGASYEQY
- | TRBV7-9 | ASSLMGTGTYEQY
- | TRBV6-1 | ASSGIAVNTGELF
- | TRBV7-2 | ASSLDPAAGETQY
- | TRBV12-2 | ASRLAGLAGYNEQF
- | TRBV6-1 | ASSEGGLAGLRETQY
- | TRBV27 | ASSLTAGLGEQY
- | TRBV6-5 | ASSYSVGVGTYEQY
- | TRBV6-6 | ASSYSWPNQPQH
- | TRBV11-2 | ASSSTGANTQY
- | TRBV11-2 | ASTFPPDSNTGELF
few | TRBV29-1 | SAPGYGYT
- | TRBV11-2 | ASSPRLAGGIDTQY
once | TRBV4-1 | ASSPTGNPYNEQF
- | TRBV30 | AWSGLGGELF
- | TRBV5-1 | ASSLGETRGNQPQH
- | TRBV29-1 | SVSTGAISYEQY
- | TRBV5-4 | ASSPGGYTDTQY
- | TRBV29-1 | SVARDREETEAF
- | TRBV7-2 | ASSLVRLAGGYNEQF
once | TRBV5-4 | ASSLGTTPQF
- | TRBV12-2 | ASRSRTSGIANTGELF
- | TRBV9 | ASSVGGRKVYEQY